The 27 T cell receptor beta chains reported below all come from one sample, sequenced in a study of blood T cell repertoires in COVID-19. Clones were sequenced by immunoSEQ multiplex PCR, and TCRdb holds only the in-frame ones, with some missing. The sample includes 100,000 to 150,000 clones, 70% to 80% seen only once; the top ten take about 25%. The material sequenced was peripheral blood. The source of these receptors is a human donor in a cohort sampled during active COVID-19.

V is TRBV9 and J is TRBJ1-2, with TRBD1 as a possible D gene (6 bases). CDR3 length equals 15 residues. V was pared by 4 bases and J by 8 bases, with 21 bases between. CDR1 SGDLS and CDR2 YYNGEE come from the germline V gene. CDR3 region: CASSPRQDAYKGYTF. CDR3 sequence (DNA): TGTGCCAGCAGCCCCCGACAGGACGCCTATAAGGGCTACACCTTC.

The chain recombines TRBV28 with TRBJ1-4, with TRBD1 identical over 8 bases. Germline CDR1 is MDHEN and CDR2 is SYDVKM. This CDR3 is built from 18 residues. V lost 3 bases and J lost 0; bases outside the gene matches: 9. The CDR3 nucleotides read TGTGCCAGCAGTTTGGGACAGGTTTCTTTCGCAACTAATGAAAAACTGTTTTTT. It is translated as CASSLGQVSFATNEKLFF. The variable domain in full, with the rest retrieved from reference TRBV28 and TRBJ1-4, is DVKVTQSSRYLVKRTGEKVFLECVQDMDHENMFWYRQDPGLGLRLIYFSYDVKMKEKGDIPEGYSVSREKKERFSLILESASTNQTSMYLCASSLGQVSFATNEKLFFGSGTQLSVL.

The chain has TRBV12-3 or TRBV12-4 and TRBJ2-7, with D maybe TRBD2 (5 bases). The CDR3 loop spans 13 amino acids. The ends were cut back, 5 bases at V and 4 bases at J, with 12 bases in the middle. CDR3 protein: CASSGVSGYEQYF. The CDR3, as DNA: TGTGCCAGCAGTGGCGTATCGGGGTACGAGCAGTACTTC.

This chain uses TRBV29-1 with TRBJ1-2, with D tentatively TRBD1 (5 bases). The V gene's germline CDR1 is SQVTM and CDR2 ANQGSEA. The V end lost 5 bases, the J end lost 6 bases, and 19 bases lay between the germline ends. This CDR3 is built from 14 residues. The CDR3 here is CSVPKSQGKDGYTF. The CDR3 nucleotides read TGCAGCGTTCCCAAGTCTCAGGGAAAGGATGGCTACACCTTC.

J is TRBJ1-6 and V is TRBV6-1; perhaps TRBD1 as D (5 bases). The CDR3 has 16 amino acids. Trimming removed 3 bases from V and 7 bases from J, with 16 bases in between. Per germline, CDR1 MNHNS and CDR2 SASEGT. The CDR3 coding sequence is TGTGCCAGCAGTGACTTCCCCAGGGCTTTCAATTCACCCCTCCACTTT. This sequence encodes CASSDFPRAFNSPLHF.

V usage is TRBV5-1 and J usage is TRBJ2-7, with TRBD1 matching over 9 bases. The CDR3 runs to 15 residues. Germline V gives CDR1 SGHRS, CDR2 YFSETQ. Losses at the gene ends were 4 bases for V and 3 bases for J; bases not matched to a gene: 8. The CDR3 reads CASSLGQGGGYEQYF. In DNA form, the CDR3 reads TGCGCCAGCAGCCTGGGACAGGGCGGCGGCTACGAGCAGTACTTC.

This clone came up a few times. The chain uses TRBV10-3 and TRBJ1-1; D might be TRBD1 (5 bases). Germline CDR1 reads ENHRY; CDR2 reads SYGVKD. Trimming took 6 bases from V and 5 from J, leaving 16 bases between them. The CDR3 spans 14 residues. The CDR3 loop is CAISQVLGGTEAFF. In DNA, the CDR3 is TGTGCCATCAGCCAAGTCTTGGGGGGAACTGAAGCTTTCTTT.

The rearrangement links TRBV6-5 to TRBJ1-1; the match to TRBD1 covers 7 bases. V dropped 4 bases and J dropped 0; count of bases not matched to a gene: 5. This CDR3 spans 15 amino acids. The V gene's germline CDR1 is MNHEY and CDR2 SVGAGI. The chain's CDR3 is CASSSSGTVNTEAFF. The CDR3 region has the DNA TGTGCCAGCAGTTCCTCCGGGACAGTGAACACTGAAGCTTTCTTT.

This rearrangement joins TRBV7-2 to TRBJ2-1, with 8 bases that match TRBD2. Trimming cost V 0 bases and J 0 bases; bases outside gene matches: 1. Germline V gives CDR1 SGHTA, CDR2 FQGNSA. CDR3 length equals 16 residues. The DNA of the CDR3 is TGTGCCAGCAGCTTAGCGGGGACTAGCTCCTACAATGAGCAGTTCTTC. It is translated as CASSLAGTSSYNEQFF.

This chain links TRBV7-9 with TRBJ1-6; TRBD1 aligns across 8 bases. Per the germline V gene, CDR1 is SEHNR and CDR2 is FQNEAQ (reference sequence). The CDR3 is made up of 16 amino acids. With 6 bases clipped from V and 10 bases from J, the junction kept 14 bases outside the gene matches. As DNA, the CDR3 is TGTGCCAGCAGTTCTCAGGGGGCGGCGAGAGACTCACCCCTCCACTTT. Protein sequence: CASSSQGAARDSPLHF. The whole variable domain, remainder taken from reference TRBV7-9 and TRBJ1-6, is DTGVSQNPRHKITKRGQNVTFRCDPISEHNRLYWYRQTLGQGPEFLTYFQNEAQLEKSRLLSDRFSAERPKGSFSTLEIQRTEQGDSAMYLCASSSQGAARDSPLHFGNGTRLTVT.

This clone has more than one count but fewer than ten. The chain recombines TRBV4-2 with TRBJ1-1; the D gene is possibly TRBD1 (6 bases). From germline, CDR1 is LGHNA and CDR2 YNFKEQ. The length of the CDR3 is 16 residues. Trimming stripped 0 bases from V and 2 bases from J, with 13 bases between. The CDR3 nucleotides are TGTGCCAGCAGCCAAGAGGGTCTGGGGGCTAACACTGAAGCTTTCTTT. Amino acid sequence: CASSQEGLGANTEAFF.

V and J are TRBV27 and TRBJ2-5; 8 positions match TRBD2. This CDR3 is built from 14 residues. CDR1 and CDR2 (germline): MNHEY, SMNVEV (reference sequence). Trimming took 5 bases from V and 4 from J; bases not matched to a gene: 6. CDR3 region: CASSSLAGRETQYF. CDR3 DNA: TGTGCCAGCAGTAGCTTAGCGGGGAGAGAGACCCAGTACTTC.

The CDR3 reads CASSPTRESHNEQFF. In DNA, the CDR3 is TGTGCCAGCAGCCCGACTAGAGAGTCCCACAATGAGCAGTTCTTC. The chain uses TRBV7-3 and TRBJ2-1; maybe TRBD2 (6 bases). Deletions cut 5 bases from V and 5 bases from J, with 16 bases between. CDR3 length: 15 residues. The V gene's germline CDR1 is SGHTA and CDR2 FQGTGA.

The chain links TRBV7-9 to TRBJ2-1, with TRBD1 as a possible D gene (6 bases). The V gene's germline CDR1 is SEHNR and CDR2 FQNEAQ (reference sequence). The CDR3 extends over 17 amino acids. With 5 bases removed from V and 0 bases from J, the gap between germline ends came to 17 bases. The CDR3 DNA sequence: TGTGCCAGCAGCACCAGCTACGGGACAAGCTCCTACAATGAGCAGTTCTTC. Translated, it gives CASSTSYGTSSYNEQFF.

This chain links TRBV12-5 with TRBJ2-1; D not resolved. Trimming shortened V by 5 bases and J by 10 bases, and 9 bases separated the two germline ends. The CDR3 loop spans 11 amino acids. In germline, CDR1 is LGHNT, CDR2 FRNRAP. CDR3 DNA sequence: TGTGCTAGTGGTGACCCAGGAGAGCAGTTCTTC. Protein: CASGDPGEQFF.

V is TRBV2 and J is TRBJ2-3; TRBD2 matches at 7 bases. Per germline, CDR1 SNHLY and CDR2 FYNNEI. Germline trimming cut 1 base from V and 0 bases from J; bases unmatched to any gene: 1. This CDR3 comprises 15 residues. The DNA for the CDR3 is TGTGCCAGCAGTGAAGGGACTAGAAGCACAGATACGCAGTATTTT. Its translation is CASSEGTRSTDTQYF.

This chain links TRBV7-3 with TRBJ2-5; D possibly corresponds to TRBD1 (5 bases). Germline-derived CDR1 and CDR2 are SGHTA and FQGTGA. The CDR3 runs to 13 residues. Trimming pared 5 bases from V and 3 bases from J, leaving 10 bases between. The CDR3 loop reads CASSRLGEETQYF. The CDR3 nucleotides are TGTGCCAGCAGCCGTTTAGGGGAAGAGACCCAGTACTTC. Variable domain in full (rest from reference TRBV7-3 and TRBJ2-5): GAGVSQTPSNKVTEKGKYVELRCDPISGHTALYWYRQSLGQGPEFLIYFQGTGAADDSGLPNDRFFAVRPEGSVSTLKIQRTERGDSAVYLCASSRLGEETQYFGPGTRLLVL.

The chain combines TRBV9 with TRBJ1-6; D ambiguous. The CDR3 loop spans 14 amino acids. The germline V gene has CDR1 SGDLS and CDR2 YYNGEE. V dropped 1 base and J dropped 6 bases, with 8 bases sitting between them. The CDR3 DNA sequence: TGTGCCAGCAGCGTATACGGTGCTAATTCACCCCTCCACTTT. Translation gives CASSVYGANSPLHF.

V is TRBV6-2 or TRBV6-3 and J is TRBJ2-1, with 8 bases matching TRBD2. Germline CDR1 MNHEY, CDR2 SVGEGT. With 6 bases clipped from V and 8 bases from J, the junction kept 12 bases outside the gene matches. This CDR3 spans 15 amino acids. CDR3 amino acids: CASSPEAGGTHEQFF. The CDR3, as DNA: TGTGCCAGCAGCCCCGAGGCGGGGGGCACACATGAGCAGTTCTTC.

This rearrangement joins TRBV6-5 to TRBJ2-7; 9 bases are a match to TRBD1. This CDR3 spans 16 amino acids. Germline assignment: CDR1 MNHEY and CDR2 SVGAGI. The V segment lost 2 bases and the J segment 5 bases; nucleotides outside the gene matches: 10. CDR3 protein: CASSYPPGTGSHEQYF. The CDR3 DNA follows: TGTGCCAGCAGTTACCCTCCCGGGACAGGGTCCCACGAGCAGTACTTC.

The rearrangement links TRBV30 to TRBJ2-7; perhaps TRBD1 as D (5 bases). V was clipped by 3 bases and J by 0 bases, with 9 bases between them. This CDR3 has 13 amino acids. Germline loops: CDR1 GTSNPN, CDR2 SVGIG (reference sequence). In nucleotides, the CDR3 is TGTGCCTGGAGCGCGGACAACTCCTACGAGCAGTACTTC. It specifies CAWSADNSYEQYF. Full variable domain (remainder filled in from reference TRBV30 and TRBJ2-7): SQTIHQWPATLVQPVGSPLSLECTVEGTSNPNLYWYRQAAGRGLQLLFYSVGIGQISSEVPQNLSASRPQDRQFILSSKKLLLSDSGFYLCAWSADNSYEQYFGPGTRLTVT.

V and J are TRBV7-9 and TRBJ2-7; D is unresolved. The V and J ends lost 4 bases and 1 base respectively, with 11 bases between them. The CDR3 is 14 residues long. The germline CDR1 and CDR2 sequences are SEHNR and FQNEAQ (reference sequence). For the CDR3, the DNA is TGTGCCAGCAGCTCGCGTTCATATTCCTACGAGCAGTACTTC. It yields the protein CASSSRSYSYEQYF.

The CDR3 spells CASSSPRGGKGDTEAFF. CDR3 nucleotides: TGTGCCAGCAGCTCTCCCCGGGGGGGCAAGGGCGACACTGAAGCTTTCTTT. This sequence joins TRBV5-4 and TRBJ1-1, with D maybe TRBD1 (6 bases). The CDR3 extends over 17 amino acids. Trimming stripped 3 bases from V and 3 bases from J, with 21 bases between. Germline lookup yields CDR1 SGHNT and CDR2 YYREEE (reference sequence).

The chain links TRBV19 to TRBJ1-1, with a weak D call TRBD1 (6 bases). The CDR3 loop spans 15 amino acids. The V gene lost 4 bases and the J gene lost 1 base, with 13 bases spanning the gap. The germline V gene has CDR1 LNHDA and CDR2 SQIVND (reference sequence). CDR3 in amino acids: CASSTGDGANTEAFF. CDR3 nucleotides: TGTGCCAGTAGTACAGGGGACGGGGCGAACACTGAAGCTTTCTTT. The whole variable domain, filled in from reference TRBV19 and TRBJ1-1, reads DGGITQSPKYLFRKEGQNVTLSCEQNLNHDAMYWYRQDPGQGLRLIYYSQIVNDFQKGDIAEGYSVSREKKESFPLTVTSAQKNPTAFYLCASSTGDGANTEAFFGQGTRLTVV.

With regard to this clone: At one end the junction does not follow the germline gene, possibly because of a read error. V is TRBV28 and J is TRBJ2-5; TRBD1 agrees at 8 bases. The CDR3 has 20 amino acids. Germline V gives CDR1 MDHEN, CDR2 SYDVKM. CDR3: CEKTTDNDFGQGVVKETQYF. The CDR3 nucleotides are TGCGAAAAGACCACCGATAACGATTTCGGACAGGGAGTCGTCAAAGAGACCCAGTACTTC.

CDR3 in amino acids: CASSQTRYEQYF. The CDR3 region has the DNA TGTGCCAGCAGCCAAACTAGATACGAGCAGTACTTC. V is TRBV3-1 (or the pseudogene TRBV3-2) and J is TRBJ2-7, with a possible D match to TRBD2 (5 bases). Germline V CDR1 and CDR2: LGHDT, YNNKEL (reference sequence). CDR3 length: 12 amino acids. Trimming left V 2 bases short and J 4 bases short, with 6 bases between.

The chain couples TRBV6-6 to TRBJ2-1; perhaps TRBD2 as D (6 bases). In germline, CDR1 is MNHNY, CDR2 SVGAGI (reference sequence). The CDR3 runs 15 residues. V lost 0 bases and J lost 2, with 8 bases in between. The CDR3, as DNA: TGTGCCAGCAGTTACTCCGGGGGTCCCTACAATGAGCAGTTCTTC. Residues: CASSYSGGPYNEQFF.